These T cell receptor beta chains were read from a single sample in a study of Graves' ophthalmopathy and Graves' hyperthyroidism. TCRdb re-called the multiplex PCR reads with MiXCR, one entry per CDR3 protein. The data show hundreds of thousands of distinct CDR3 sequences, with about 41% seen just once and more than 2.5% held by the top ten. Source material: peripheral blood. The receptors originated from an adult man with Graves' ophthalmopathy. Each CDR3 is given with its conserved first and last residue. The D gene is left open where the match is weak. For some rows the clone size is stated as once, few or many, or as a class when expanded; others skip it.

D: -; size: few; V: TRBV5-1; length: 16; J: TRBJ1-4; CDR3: CASSLQGGATNEKLFF; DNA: TGCGCCAGCAGCCTCCAAGGGGGTGCAACTAATGAAAAACTGTTTTTT
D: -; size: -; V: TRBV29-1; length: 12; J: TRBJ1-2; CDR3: CSVRQGFYGYTF; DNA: TGCAGCGTTCGGCAGGGATTCTATGGCTACACCTTC
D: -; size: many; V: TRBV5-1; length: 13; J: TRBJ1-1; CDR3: CASSLEQDTEAFF; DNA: TGCGCCAGCAGCTTGGAACAGGACACTGAAGCTTTCTTT
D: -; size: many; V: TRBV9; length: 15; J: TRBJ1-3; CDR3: CASSTGTDSGNTIYF; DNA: TGTGCCAGCAGCACTGGGACCGACTCTGGAAACACCATATATTTT
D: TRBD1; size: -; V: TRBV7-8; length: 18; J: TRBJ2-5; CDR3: CASSLQSGTGDESETQYF; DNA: TGTGCCAGCAGTCTTCAATCCGGGACAGGGGACGAGTCGGAGACCCAGTACTTC
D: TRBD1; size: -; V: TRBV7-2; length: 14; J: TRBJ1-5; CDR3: CASNRPGQSSAQHF; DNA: TGTGCCAGCAACCGACCGGGACAGTCCTCGGCCCAGCATTTT
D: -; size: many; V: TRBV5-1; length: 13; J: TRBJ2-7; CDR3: CASSHAQSYEQYF; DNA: TGCGCCAGCAGCCACGCGCAGTCCTACGAGCAGTACTTC
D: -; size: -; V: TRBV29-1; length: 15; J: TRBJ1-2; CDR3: CSVDRLQGRGYGYTF; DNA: TGCAGCGTTGATAGGTTACAGGGTCGGGGCTATGGCTACACCTTC
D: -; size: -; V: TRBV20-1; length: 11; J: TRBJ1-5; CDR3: CSAWEEGAEHF; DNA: TGCAGTGCTTGGGAAGAAGGGGCCGAGCATTTT
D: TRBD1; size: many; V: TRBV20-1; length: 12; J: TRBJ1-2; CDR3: CSASDRVHGYTF; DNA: TGCAGTGCATCGGACAGGGTTCATGGCTACACCTTC
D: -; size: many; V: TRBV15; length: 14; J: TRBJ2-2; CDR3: CATSKGSGTGELFF; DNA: TGTGCCACCAGTAAGGGCTCGGGCACCGGGGAGCTGTTTTTT
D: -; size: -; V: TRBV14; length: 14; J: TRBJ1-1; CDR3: CASSQTLDWAEAFF; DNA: TGTGCCAGCAGCCAGACCCTAGATTGGGCTGAAGCTTTCTTT
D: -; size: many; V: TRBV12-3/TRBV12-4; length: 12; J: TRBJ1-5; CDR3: CASNRVMGSQHF; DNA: TGTGCCAGCAACAGGGTAATGGGTTCCCAGCATTTT
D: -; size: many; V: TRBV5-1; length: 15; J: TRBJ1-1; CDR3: CASSYLRQESRAAFF; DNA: TGCGCCAGCAGCTACCTTCGACAGGAGTCCCGCGCAGCTTTCTTT
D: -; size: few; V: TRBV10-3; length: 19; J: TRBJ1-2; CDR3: CAISESPRPRTRGGDGYTF; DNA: TGTGCCATCAGTGAGTCCCCTAGACCGAGAACGCGGGGGGGGGATGGCTACACCTTC
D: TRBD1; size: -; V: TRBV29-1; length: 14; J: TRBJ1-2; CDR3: CSLARTGSNYGYTF; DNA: TGCAGCTTAGCACGGACAGGGTCCAACTATGGCTACACCTTC
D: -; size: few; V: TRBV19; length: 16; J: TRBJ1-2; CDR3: CASMGGRGPSVYGYTF; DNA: TGTGCCAGTATGGGGGGTAGGGGCCCATCCGTATATGGCTACACCTTC
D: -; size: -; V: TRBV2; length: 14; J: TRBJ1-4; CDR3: CASSERGRTEKLFF; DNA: TGTGCCAGCAGTGAAAGGGGCAGGACCGAAAAACTGTTTTTT
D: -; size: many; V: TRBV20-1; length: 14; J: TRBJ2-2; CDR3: CSARRHLGTGELFF; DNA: TGCAGTGCTAGACGGCATTTGGGCACCGGGGAGCTGTTTTTT
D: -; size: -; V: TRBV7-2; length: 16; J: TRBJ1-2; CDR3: CASSLAEAGSGPGYTF; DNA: TGTGCCAGCAGCTTAGCGGAAGCGGGGTCGGGTCCTGGCTACACCTTC
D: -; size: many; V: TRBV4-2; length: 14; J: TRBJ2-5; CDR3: CASSQGQTKETQYF; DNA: TGTGCCAGCAGCCAAGGACAGACCAAAGAGACCCAGTACTTC
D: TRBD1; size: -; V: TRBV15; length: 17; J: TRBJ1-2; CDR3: CATSRVRRDRGDYGYTF; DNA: TGTGCCACCAGCAGAGTGAGGCGGGACAGGGGCGACTATGGCTACACCTTC
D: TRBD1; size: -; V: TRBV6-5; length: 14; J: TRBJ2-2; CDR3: CASSYRQGHGELFF; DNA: TGTGCCAGCAGTTACCGACAGGGCCATGGGGAGCTGTTTTTT
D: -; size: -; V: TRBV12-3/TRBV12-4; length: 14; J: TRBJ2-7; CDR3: CASSDDRPPYEQYF; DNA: TGTGCCAGCAGTGATGACAGGCCCCCCTACGAGCAGTACTTC
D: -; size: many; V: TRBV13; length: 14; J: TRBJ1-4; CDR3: CASSLLWGDEKLFF; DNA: TGTGCCAGCAGCTTATTGTGGGGGGATGAAAAACTGTTTTTT
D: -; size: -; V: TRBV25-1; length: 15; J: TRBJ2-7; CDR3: CASSVGGSLQREQYF; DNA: TGTGCCAGCAGCGTAGGTGGTAGCCTCCAAAGGGAGCAGTACTTC
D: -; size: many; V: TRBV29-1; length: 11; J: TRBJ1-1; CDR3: CSVGSNTEAFF; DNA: TGCAGCGTTGGCAGTAACACTGAAGCTTTCTTT
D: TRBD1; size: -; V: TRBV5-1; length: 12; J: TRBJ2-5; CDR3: CASSRGQGTQYF; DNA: TGCGCCAGCAGCAGGGGGCAGGGGACCCAGTACTTC
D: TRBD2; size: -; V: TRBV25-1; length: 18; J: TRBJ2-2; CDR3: CASSQAGLAGPNTGELFF; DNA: TGTGCCAGCAGCCAAGCGGGACTAGCGGGCCCGAACACCGGGGAGCTGTTTTTT
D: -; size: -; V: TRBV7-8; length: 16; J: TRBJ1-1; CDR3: CASSLGRDGLNTEAFF; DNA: TGTGCCAGCAGCCTCGGCAGGGACGGACTAAACACTGAAGCTTTCTTT
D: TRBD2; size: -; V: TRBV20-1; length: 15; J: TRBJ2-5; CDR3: CSARDSSGSFETQYF; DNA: TGCAGTGCTAGAGACTCCAGCGGGAGTTTTGAGACCCAGTACTTC
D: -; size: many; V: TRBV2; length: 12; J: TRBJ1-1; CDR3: CASSETPVEAFF; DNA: TGTGCCAGCAGTGAAACTCCGGTGGAAGCTTTCTTT
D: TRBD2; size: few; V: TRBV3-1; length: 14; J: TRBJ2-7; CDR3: CASSNLAGGKEQYF; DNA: TGTGCCAGCAGCAACCTAGCGGGAGGGAAAGAGCAGTACTTC
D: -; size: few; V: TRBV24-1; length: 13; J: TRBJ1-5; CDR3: CARVGEGNQPQHF; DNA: TGTGCTAGAGTGGGGGAAGGCAATCAGCCCCAGCATTTT
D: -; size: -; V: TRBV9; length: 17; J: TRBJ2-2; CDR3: CASSVDGGFRDTGELFF; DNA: TGTGCCAGCAGCGTAGATGGGGGATTTAGGGACACCGGGGAGCTGTTTTTT
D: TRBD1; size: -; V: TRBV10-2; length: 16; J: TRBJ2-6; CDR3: CASRDQGEPGANVLTF; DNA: TGCGCCAGCAGAGATCAGGGGGAGCCTGGGGCCAACGTCCTGACTTTC
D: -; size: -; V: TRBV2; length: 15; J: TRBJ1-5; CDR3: CASSEGQFGNQPQHF; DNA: TGTGCCAGCAGTGAAGGGCAGTTTGGCAATCAGCCCCAGCATTTT
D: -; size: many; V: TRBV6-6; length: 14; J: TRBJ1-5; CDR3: CASSVAVNNQPQHF; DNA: TGTGCCAGCAGCGTCGCCGTGAACAATCAGCCCCAGCATTTT
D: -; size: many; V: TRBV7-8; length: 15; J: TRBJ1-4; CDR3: CASSLLGPINEKLFF; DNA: TGTGCCAGCAGCTTATTGGGACCGATTAATGAAAAACTGTTTTTT
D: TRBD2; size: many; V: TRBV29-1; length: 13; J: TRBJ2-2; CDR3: CSVVAGGTGELFF; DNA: TGCAGCGTGGTAGCGGGAGGAACCGGGGAGCTGTTTTTT
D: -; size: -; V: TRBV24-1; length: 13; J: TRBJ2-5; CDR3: CATSDPKDGSQYF; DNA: TGTGCCACCAGTGATCCCAAGGACGGGTCCCAGTACTTC
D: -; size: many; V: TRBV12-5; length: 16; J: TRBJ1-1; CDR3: CASSRLRGVLSTEAFF; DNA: TGTGCCAGCAGTCGCTTGCGTGGGGTGCTGAGCACTGAAGCTTTCTTT
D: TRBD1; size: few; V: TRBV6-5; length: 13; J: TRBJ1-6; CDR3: CASRQGGVGTLHF; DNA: TGTGCCAGCCGACAGGGTGGGGTGGGGACCCTCCACTTT
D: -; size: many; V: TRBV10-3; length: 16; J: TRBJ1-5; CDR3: CASSQNRQISNQPQHF; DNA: TGTGCCAGCAGTCAGAATCGACAGATTAGCAATCAGCCCCAGCATTTT
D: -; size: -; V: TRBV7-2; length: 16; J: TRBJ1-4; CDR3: CASSLVRAAGNEKLFF; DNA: TGTGCCAGCAGCTTAGTTCGGGCCGCCGGGAATGAAAAACTGTTTTTT
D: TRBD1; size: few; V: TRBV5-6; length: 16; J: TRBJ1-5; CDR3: CASSSGQLGGNQPQHF; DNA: TGTGCCAGCAGCTCGGGACAGTTAGGGGGCAATCAGCCCCAGCATTTT